One and the same sample provided the 12 T cell receptor beta chains below, sequenced in a study of cytomegalovirus exposure and HLA in healthy donors. Use of 60 Vbeta and 13 Jbeta primers characterized the PCR. The protocol was immunoSEQ multiplex PCR, while the TCRdb copy is restricted to in-frame clones and leaves out a portion. The sample has about 140,000 clones, and its top ten clones hold about 2%. The source material was PBMCs. All receptors come from a woman aged 18-29 years in good health and CMV-seronegative.

This chain uses TRBV7-9 with TRBJ2-7; TRBD1 matches at 11 bases. This CDR3 has 17 residues. Germline trimming cut 2 bases from V and 0 bases from J; bases unmatched to any gene: 6. Germline V CDR1 and CDR2: SEHNR, FQNEAQ (reference sequence). In DNA, the CDR3 is TGTGCCAGCAGCTTATGGGACAGGGGGTACGGCTCCTACGAGCAGTACTTC. It codes for CASSLWDRGYGSYEQYF.

V usage is TRBV4-1 and J usage is TRBJ2-1; TRBD2 is a possible D gene (6 bases). V shed 1 base and J shed 10 bases, with 11 bases lying between them. This CDR3 spans 13 amino acids. CDR1 is MGHRA and CDR2 is YSYEKL in the germline V gene. CDR3 coding DNA: TGCGCCAGCAGCCAAGCGGGGGAGGCGGAGCAGTTCTTC. Protein: CASSQAGEAEQFF.

The chain couples TRBV6-5 to TRBJ2-5; D possibly corresponds to TRBD1 (6 bases). The CDR3 is made up of 14 amino acids. Germline V gene sequence: CDR1 MNHEY, CDR2 SVGAGI. V lost 2 bases to trimming and J lost 4 bases, with 11 bases between them. The CDR3 DNA follows: TGTGCCAGCAGTTACGGGGGCATGAGAGAGACCCAGTACTTC. This gives the protein CASSYGGMRETQYF.

The chain has TRBV30 and TRBJ1-2; 7 bases map to TRBD1. The CDR3 runs 13 residues. V shed 2 bases, J shed 5 bases, and the junction held 5 bases outside the gene matches. Germline CDR1 GTSNPN, CDR2 SVGIG (reference sequence). The CDR3 is CAWSSTGAYGYTF. The DNA for the CDR3 is TGTGCCTGGAGTTCAACAGGGGCGTATGGCTACACCTTC.

The rearrangement joins TRBV11-2 to TRBJ1-5; TRBD1 agrees at 10 bases. Germline values: CDR1 SGHAT, CDR2 FQNNGV. The CDR3 runs 15 residues. V dropped 6 bases and J dropped 7; count of bases not matched to a gene: 9. This chain's CDR3 is CASSRRTGGLQPQHF. The CDR3 DNA reads as TGTGCCAGCAGTAGACGGACAGGGGGTCTGCAGCCCCAGCATTTT.

This chain links TRBV4-3 with TRBJ2-3; 8 nucleotides agree with TRBD1. This CDR3 contains 15 residues. CDR1 and CDR2 from the germline V gene are LGHNA and YSLEER. The junction had 4 bases not matched to a gene; V was cut back by 1 base and J by 4 bases. The CDR3 bases are TGCGCCAGCAGCCAAGGTCAGGGGGCAGCAGATACGCAGTATTTT. Its protein product is CASSQGQGAADTQYF.

Note on this clone: This sample includes further DNA sequences coding for the same CDR3. The chain carries TRBV30 and TRBJ1-2, with D tentatively TRBD1 (6 bases). The CDR3 runs 14 residues. Germline V CDR1 and CDR2: GTSNPN, SVGIG (reference sequence). V shed 3 bases and J shed 7 bases, with 18 bases lying between them. The CDR3 DNA reads as TGTGCCTGGAGCGGCCCCCCGACAGGAGGTGGCTACACCTTC. This gives the protein CAWSGPPTGGGYTF.

The V and J genes are TRBV19 and TRBJ1-2, with a weak D call TRBD1 (6 bases). This CDR3 comprises 16 residues. Germline V gene lookup returns CDR1 LNHDA and CDR2 SQIVND (reference sequence). Between the trimmed V and J ends, which lost 11 bases and 1 base, there was a span of 23 bases. CDR3 sequence: CASTRNRAENNYGYTF. The CDR3 coding sequence is TGTGCCTCCACCCGGAACAGGGCGGAGAATAACTATGGCTACACCTTC.

This rearrangement joins TRBV4-2 to TRBJ2-1, with 13 bases that match TRBD2. CDR3 length equals 17 residues. With 4 bases clipped from V and 0 bases from J, the junction kept 3 bases outside the gene matches. The germline CDR1 and CDR2 sequences are LGHNA and YNFKEQ. CDR3 coding DNA: TGTGCCAGCAGCCCCCGACTAGCGGGAGGCTCCTACAATGAGCAGTTCTTC. Translated: CASSPRLAGGSYNEQFF.

Written as DNA, the CDR3 is TGTGCCAGCAGCCCAAGGGACAGCTCTAACTATGGCTACACCTTC. This codes for CASSPRDSSNYGYTF. This rearrangement joins TRBV11-3 to TRBJ1-2; 7 nucleotides match TRBD1. After removal of 5 bases from V and 0 bases from J, the junction contained 6 bases not matched to a gene. The CDR3 covers 15 residues. Germline CDR1 is SGHNT and CDR2 is YENEEA.

This chain joins TRBV12-5 and TRBJ1-1, with 8 bases fitting TRBD1. The CDR3 runs 14 residues. Per the germline V gene, CDR1 is LGHNT and CDR2 is FRNRAP. V gave up 6 bases and J gave up 5 bases; unmatched junction bases: 8. The CDR3 is CASGLDRVKTEAFF. The CDR3 bases are TGTGCTAGTGGCCTGGACAGGGTTAAGACTGAAGCTTTCTTT.

The V and J genes are TRBV9 and TRBJ2-7; 9 nucleotides align to TRBD2. V shed 0 bases, J shed 5 bases, and the junction held 6 bases outside the gene matches. CDR3 size: 15 residues. The germline V gene encodes CDR1 SGDLS and CDR2 YYNGEE. For the CDR3, the DNA is TGTGCCAGCAGCGTAGAGGCGGGAGGGAGAAACGAGCAGTACTTC. It translates to CASSVEAGGRNEQYF.